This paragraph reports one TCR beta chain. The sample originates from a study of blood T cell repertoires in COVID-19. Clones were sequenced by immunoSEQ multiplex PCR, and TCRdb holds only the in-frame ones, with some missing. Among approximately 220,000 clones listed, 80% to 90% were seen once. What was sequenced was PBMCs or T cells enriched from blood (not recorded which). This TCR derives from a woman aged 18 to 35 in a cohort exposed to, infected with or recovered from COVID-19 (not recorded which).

CDR3 DNA sequence: TGTGCCAGCAGCTTGGAAGTAGGGGGCGATTCACCCCTCCACTTT. Its protein is CASSLEVGGDSPLHF. The chain recombines TRBV5-8 with TRBJ1-6; TRBD1 matches at 7 bases. The germline gives CDR1 SGHTS, CDR2 YDEGEE. The CDR3 has 15 residues. The ends lost 0 bases at V and 8 bases at J; junction bases unmatched: 5.